Following are 7 T cell receptor beta chains from one sample sequenced in a study of follicular helper T cells after annual influenza vaccination. Libraries were prepared by immunoSEQ multiplex PCR; TCRdb keeps only in-frame clonotypes and omits some of them. The data show fewer than 7,000 clones, around four fifths seen once. The time point here: 2015-2016 season, 7 days after influenza vaccination. The input for sequencing was CXCR5- memory CD4+ T cells sorted from blood, taken 7 days after influenza vaccination. Every receptor here comes from an adult who received the influenza vaccine.

This sequence joins TRBV5-4 and TRBJ2-7; 11 positions agree with TRBD2. V was clipped by 0 bases and J by 6 bases; unmatched bases: 11. The germline CDR1 and CDR2 sequences are SGHNT and YYREEE (reference sequence). The CDR3 covers 17 residues. In DNA, the CDR3 is TGTGCCAGCAGCTTGGCAGGGGGACTAGCGGCGGGAGGCGAGCAGTACTTC. Protein sequence: CASSLAGGLAAGGEQYF.

This chain joins TRBV19 and TRBJ1-2; TRBD1 agrees at 7 bases. With V trimmed by 2 bases and J by 7 bases, 16 bases remained unmatched. The germline V gene encodes CDR1 LNHDA and CDR2 SQIVND (reference sequence). The CDR3 is 17 amino acids. CDR3 bases: TGTGCCAGTAGTATATTCGGCAGGGGGTCGGATGAGTCTGGCTACACCTTC. It yields the protein CASSIFGRGSDESGYTF.

The V gene is TRBV28, the J gene TRBJ1-5, with TRBD1 matching 8 bases. V lost 4 bases to trimming and J lost 3 bases; unmatched junction nucleotides: 5. Germline V gene lookup returns CDR1 MDHEN and CDR2 SYDVKM. The CDR3 is 15 amino acids. CDR3 sequence: CASSYADRDNQPQHF. The CDR3 DNA sequence: TGTGCCAGCAGTTACGCGGACAGGGACAATCAGCCCCAGCATTTT.

This clone has only a few counts. The chain carries TRBV10-3 and TRBJ2-7, with D perhaps matching TRBD2 (5 bases). V was pared by 4 bases and J by 1 base, with 8 bases between. Germline loops: CDR1 ENHRY, CDR2 SYGVKD. The CDR3 contains 13 residues. The CDR3 DNA follows: TGTGCCATCAGTGGGGAGCAATCCTACGAGCAGTACTTC. Residues: CAISGEQSYEQYF.

The sample holds one count of this clone. The V and J genes are TRBV5-1 and TRBJ2-4; D remains ambiguous. Trimming took off 0 bases at V and 6 bases at J, with 13 bases between the two ends. This CDR3 comprises 15 residues. Germline assignment: CDR1 SGHRS and CDR2 YFSETQ. CDR3 residues: CASSLGPPSGNIQYF. The CDR3 DNA sequence: TGCGCCAGCAGCTTGGGCCCCCCGTCCGGAAACATTCAGTACTTC.

The rearrangement uses TRBV9 and TRBJ2-2; 9 bases line up with TRBD1. Germline V gene data show CDR1 as SGDLS and CDR2 as YYNGEE. The junction had 8 bases not matched to a gene; V was cut back by 4 bases and J by 4 bases. This CDR3 spans 16 amino acids. The CDR3 loop is CASSSRATGGTGELFF. The CDR3 nucleotides read TGTGCCAGCAGCTCCCGAGCGACAGGGGGCACCGGGGAGCTGTTTTTT.

This clone was detected once. This chain uses TRBV28 with TRBJ1-5; no clear D gene. Germline V gene sequence: CDR1 MDHEN, CDR2 SYDVKM. CDR3 length: 17 residues. Trimming shortened V by 5 bases and J by 4 bases, and 21 bases separated the two germline ends. CDR3 region: CASSIIGLRMTNQPQHF. Here the CDR3 DNA reads TGTGCCAGCAGTATTATCGGGCTCCGGATGACGAATCAGCCCCAGCATTTT.